This T cell receptor (beta chain) came from a study of control samples from healthy donors and cancer patients. The protocol was immunoSEQ multiplex PCR, while the TCRdb copy is restricted to in-frame clones and leaves out a portion. This table holds about 150,000 clones, approximately 93% found once. Germline V gene sequence: CDR1 SGHKS, CDR2 YYEKEE (reference sequence). The CDR3 length is 18 residues. Deletions cut 0 bases from V and 2 bases from J, with 18 bases between. The sample comprised blood. The receptor comes from a woman in her forties in good health. The V and J genes are TRBV5-5 and TRBJ1-3; D is perhaps TRBD1 (5 bases). In DNA, the CDR3 is TGTGCCAGCAGCTTGGCCGGTGGGGCAGGCCCCCCTGGAAACACCATATATTTT. It is translated as CASSLAGGAGPPGNTIYF.